This T cell receptor (beta chain) is from a study of post-analysis software for immune sequencing data. General study points: Patients had higher frequencies than controls of five TRBV segments, including TRBV5-6, TRBV5-1 and TRBV20-1. Pronounced co-clustering by F measure was evident among identically batched samples.

Turning to this clonotype: The target antigen is unknown.

CDR3 length equals 13 residues. With 4 bases clipped from V and 8 bases from J, the junction kept 5 bases outside the gene matches. Looked up from germline, CDR1 is SGHRS and CDR2 is YFSETQ. Prepared TCR beta cDNA libraries contained unique molecular identifiers. TCRdb independently ran MiXCR on the PCR reads; one entry per CDR3 protein. This table holds 450,000 to 700,000 distinct CDR3 sequences, 44% found once. The receptor was isolated from a girl aged 10-17 years with multiple sclerosis. The source material was blood. The chain combines TRBV5-1 with TRBJ1-2; 10 positions match TRBD1. In DNA form, the CDR3 reads TGCGCCAGCAGCGGACAGGGGGTAGTCGGCTACACCTTC. Protein sequence: CASSGQGVVGYTF.